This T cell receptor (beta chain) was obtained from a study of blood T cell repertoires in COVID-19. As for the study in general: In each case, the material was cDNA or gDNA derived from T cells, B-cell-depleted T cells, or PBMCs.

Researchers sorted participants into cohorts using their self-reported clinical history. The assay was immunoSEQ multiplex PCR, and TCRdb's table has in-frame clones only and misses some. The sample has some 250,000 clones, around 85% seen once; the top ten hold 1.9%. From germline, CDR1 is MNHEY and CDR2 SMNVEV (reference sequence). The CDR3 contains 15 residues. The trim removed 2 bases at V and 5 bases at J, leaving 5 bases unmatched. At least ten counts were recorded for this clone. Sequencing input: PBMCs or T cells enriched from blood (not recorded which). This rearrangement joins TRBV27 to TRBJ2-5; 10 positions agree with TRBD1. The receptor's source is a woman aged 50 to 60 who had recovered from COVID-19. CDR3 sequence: CASSLGTGDLETQYF. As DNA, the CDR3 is TGTGCCAGCAGTTTAGGGACAGGGGATTTGGAGACCCAGTACTTC.